One sample yielded the 13 T cell receptor beta chains listed below, sequenced in a study of Tregs in tolerant kidney transplant recipients. The data were produced by immunoSEQ multiplex PCR, yet TCRdb's version contains in-frame clones alone and is incomplete. The table shows 90,000 to 120,000 clones, with roughly 90% occurring only once. This sample comprised CD4+ T cells from blood, obtained before the transplant. The receptors derive from a human donor who received a combined kidney and bone marrow transplant.

The rearrangement joins TRBV15 to TRBJ2-7, with no clear D. Trimming pared 1 base from V and 2 bases from J, leaving 15 bases between. The CDR3 is made up of 16 amino acids. From germline, CDR1 is LNHNV and CDR2 YYDKDF (reference sequence). CDR3 region: CATSRAPTGGTYEQYF. In nucleotides, the CDR3 is TGTGCCACCAGCAGAGCACCTACGGGTGGTACCTACGAGCAGTACTTC.

This chain uses TRBV7-8 with TRBJ1-6; weak D call: TRBD1 (6 bases). The CDR3 loop spans 16 amino acids. V lost 2 bases and J 6 bases, leaving 14 bases between the germline ends. Germline lookup yields CDR1 SGHVS and CDR2 FQNEAQ. The CDR3: CASSLTGTGSNSPLHF. The CDR3 nucleotides are TGTGCCAGCAGCTTAACAGGGACGGGGAGTAATTCACCCCTCCACTTT.

The chain links TRBV28 to TRBJ2-5; tentatively, D is TRBD2 (7 bases). V lost 7 bases to trimming and J lost 3 bases, with 12 bases between them. In germline, CDR1 is MDHEN, CDR2 SYDVKM. The CDR3 length is 13 residues. CDR3 sequence (DNA): TGTGCCAGCAAACTAGGGGGGGAAGAGACCCAGTACTTC. It yields the protein CASKLGGEETQYF.

The rearrangement joins TRBV14 to TRBJ2-7, with 11 nucleotides matching TRBD1. Germline lookup yields CDR1 SGHDN and CDR2 FVKESK. V lost 4 bases, J lost 2 bases, and 10 bases stayed unmatched. This CDR3 is built from 17 residues. The chain's CDR3 is CASSPRTGGAWPYEQYF. The CDR3 DNA reads TGTGCCAGCAGCCCTCGGACAGGGGGCGCCTGGCCCTACGAGCAGTACTTC. The full variable domain, with the rest looked up from reference TRBV14 and TRBJ2-7, is EAGVTQFPSHSVIEKGQTVTLRCDPISGHDNLYWYRRVMGKEIKFLLHFVKESKQDESGMPNNRFLAERTGGTYSTLKVQPAELEDSGVYFCASSPRTGGAWPYEQYFGPGTRLTVT.

This clone was observed once. Here the CDR3 reads CASSTGTSYEQYF. Written as DNA, the CDR3 is TGTGCCAGCAGTACCGGGACTAGCTACGAGCAGTACTTC. This chain connects TRBV2 to TRBJ2-7; 8 bases match TRBD2. Per the germline V gene, CDR1 is SNHLY and CDR2 is FYNNEI. After removal of 5 bases from V and 3 bases from J, the junction contained 3 bases not matched to a gene. This CDR3 spans 13 amino acids.

This chain joins TRBV19 and TRBJ1-2, with 10 bases matching TRBD1. The length of the CDR3 is 15 residues. Germline lookup yields CDR1 LNHDA and CDR2 SQIVND (reference sequence). V dropped 11 bases and J dropped 2; count of bases not matched to a gene: 11. This CDR3 is CASVASGQGNYGYTF. The CDR3 DNA is TGTGCCTCCGTCGCCTCGGGACAGGGGAACTATGGCTACACCTTC.

The chain carries TRBV5-5 and TRBJ2-1; 10 positions agree with TRBD1. The CDR3 consists of 15 residues. J lost 15 bases, V lost 0 bases, and 12 bases had no gene match. Germline CDR1 is SGHKS and CDR2 is YYEKEE (reference sequence). The CDR3, as DNA: TGTGCCAGCAGCTTGGTATTGGTTGGGGACAGGGGAGGGTTCTTC. Translating gives CASSLVLVGDRGGFF.

V gene TRBV5-5 combines with J gene TRBJ1-2; 7 nucleotides align to TRBD1. Germline CDR1 and CDR2: SGHKS and YYEKEE (reference sequence). The CDR3 has 15 amino acids. V dropped 0 bases and J dropped 0; count of bases not matched to a gene: 2. This chain's CDR3 is CASSLGDSTNYGYTF. The CDR3 nucleotides are TGTGCCAGCAGCTTGGGGGACAGCACTAACTATGGCTACACCTTC.

This chain uses TRBV19 with TRBJ2-5; 10 bases align to TRBD1. Germline-derived CDR1 and CDR2 are LNHDA and SQIVND (reference sequence). After removal of 5 bases from V and 5 bases from J, the junction contained 2 bases not matched to a gene. The CDR3 covers 13 residues. CDR3 loop: CASSLDRGETQYF. In DNA, the CDR3 is TGTGCCAGTAGTTTGGACAGGGGGGAGACCCAGTACTTC.

The table lists this clone with a count of one. The rearrangement links TRBV5-5 to TRBJ2-4; 7 nucleotides match TRBD2. The germline CDR1 and CDR2 sequences are SGHKS and YYEKEE (reference sequence). V lost 0 bases and J lost 7; bases outside the gene matches: 4. This CDR3 contains 14 residues. The CDR3 DNA reads as TGTGCCAGCAGCTTGGATGTCGGGGGGAACATTCAGTACTTC. Translation: CASSLDVGGNIQYF.

The chain couples TRBV5-1 to TRBJ1-4; D possibly corresponds to TRBD1 (6 bases). Trimming removed 5 bases from V and 6 bases from J, with 14 bases in between. Germline V gene data show CDR1 as SGHRS and CDR2 as YFSETQ. CDR3 length: 14 residues. CDR3 amino acids: CASRRQASDEKLFF. The CDR3 DNA follows: TGCGCCAGCAGACGACAGGCCTCGGATGAAAAACTGTTTTTT.

The J gene is TRBJ2-6, the V gene TRBV5-4; TRBD1 might be the D (6 bases). The CDR3 sequence is 16 residues long. Trimming took 5 bases from V and 4 from J, leaving 16 bases between them. Germline V gene sequence: CDR1 SGHNT, CDR2 YYREEE (reference sequence). The CDR3 sequence is CASRRTGIVGANVLTF. DNA of the CDR3: TGTGCCAGCAGACGAACAGGGATTGTGGGGGCCAACGTCCTGACTTTC.

The count of this clone is one. The chain recombines TRBV9 with TRBJ2-4; maybe TRBD1 (6 bases). The CDR3 spans 14 residues. V lost 0 bases and J 8 bases, leaving 12 bases between the germline ends. In germline, CDR1 is SGDLS, CDR2 YYNGEE. In DNA, the CDR3 is TGTGCCAGCAGCGTAGGCACAGGGAAACACATTCAGTACTTC. Its protein product is CASSVGTGKHIQYF.